The 9 T cell receptor beta chains below come from one sample, sequenced in a study of type 1 regulatory T cells. TCRdb fed the reads into MiXCR, producing one record per CDR3 protein. The sample records 80,000 to 100,000 distinct CDR3 sequences, less than 40% being singletons. The source material was CD4+ T cells, either the whole sample or a sorted fraction (not recorded which). Source of these receptors: a human donor in good health.

This clonotype was seen ten or more times. V gene TRBV11-2 combines with J gene TRBJ2-3, with D possibly being TRBD1 (6 bases). Trimming removed 4 bases at V and 4 bases at J, with 15 bases between. The CDR3 loop spans 15 amino acids. Germline CDR1 SGHAT, CDR2 FQNNGV. The CDR3: CASSSVRGTADTQYF. As DNA, the CDR3 is TGTGCCAGCAGCTCAGTCAGGGGAACGGCAGATACGCAGTATTTT.

V gene TRBV20-1 combines with J gene TRBJ2-7; D is possibly TRBD2 (6 bases). Germline assignment: CDR1 DFQATT and CDR2 SNEGSKA (reference sequence). The CDR3 runs to 17 residues. V was pared by 0 bases and J by 4 bases, with 22 bases between. DNA of the CDR3: TGCAGTGCTAGAGATGTATCGGAGGGCGGCAGGCATTACGAGCAGTACTTC. It codes for CSARDVSEGGRHYEQYF.

This chain joins TRBV19 and TRBJ1-5; a weak D match, TRBD1 (5 bases). The CDR3 runs 15 residues. Germline V lookup: CDR1 LNHDA, CDR2 SQIVND (reference sequence). The V end was cut by 3 bases, the J end by 4 bases, with 13 bases between. CDR3: CASSIPYRTNQPQHF. The CDR3 coding sequence is TGTGCCAGTAGTATCCCTTACAGGACTAATCAGCCCCAGCATTTT.

The chain joins TRBV6-1 to TRBJ1-5; no firm D call. Per germline, CDR1 MNHNS and CDR2 SASEGT. The CDR3 has 13 residues. Trimming pared 11 bases from V and 4 bases from J, leaving 15 bases between. The CDR3 nucleotides are TGTGCCGTCCTACAGACCGGTAATCAGCCCCAGCATTTT. It codes for CAVLQTGNQPQHF.

The chain links TRBV18 to TRBJ1-2, with D unclear. The germline gives CDR1 KGHSH, CDR2 LQKENI. Trimming removed 0 bases at V and 5 bases at J, with 16 bases between. The CDR3 length is 16 residues. CDR3 sequence reads: CASSPPRGGDDYGYTF. The CDR3 region has the DNA TGTGCCAGCTCACCACCGCGGGGAGGCGATGATTATGGCTACACCTTC.

This clonotype is labeled medium-sized (0.01 to 0.1%). The chain carries TRBV7-2 and TRBJ2-7; D unclear. Germline V gene lookup returns CDR1 SGHTA and CDR2 FQGNSA. This CDR3 region has 15 residues. Trimming pared 3 bases from V and 1 base from J, leaving 13 bases between. The CDR3 region is CASSFDPTPSYEQYF. CDR3 sequence (DNA): TGTGCCAGCAGCTTCGACCCGACTCCTTCCTACGAGCAGTACTTC.

The genes are TRBV7-2 and TRBJ2-1; TRBD2 agrees at 10 bases. The length of the CDR3 is 16 residues. Trimming cost V 5 bases and J 3 bases; bases outside gene matches: 7. In germline, CDR1 is SGHTA, CDR2 FQGNSA. DNA of the CDR3: TGTGCCAGCAGCCGGCGGGTAGCGGGGGGCTACAATGAGCAGTTCTTC. Its translation is CASSRRVAGGYNEQFF.

The chain carries TRBV18 and TRBJ2-4, with a weak D call TRBD2 (5 bases). Germline assignment: CDR1 KGHSH and CDR2 LQKENI. The V gene lost 6 bases and the J gene lost 2 bases, with 8 bases spanning the gap. This CDR3 contains 13 residues. For the CDR3, the DNA is TGTGCCAGCTCGTCGGGGTCCAAAAACATTCAGTACTTC. It codes for CASSSGSKNIQYF.

This clonotype was seen ten or more times. The CDR3 coding sequence is TGCGCCAGCCGTGAGACCACCTCCGGAGACATTCAGTACTTC. Its protein product is CASRETTSGDIQYF. The chain uses TRBV5-1 and TRBJ2-4; D not resolved. CDR3 length: 14 amino acids. Germline values: CDR1 SGHRS, CDR2 YFSETQ. V was trimmed by 7 bases and J by 8 bases, leaving 19 bases between them.